This entry lists 7 T cell receptor beta chains sequenced from one sample in a study of T cells in Graves' hyperthyroidism and ophthalmopathy. RNA transcripts provided the source from which TCR beta CDR3 regions were amplified. Researchers ran a first-round RT-PCR on the TCR CDR3 using the HTBI primer set. From the multiplex PCR reads, TCRdb called clonotypes with MiXCR, one entry per CDR3 protein. Of some 700,000 distinct CDR3 sequences in the sample, roughly 17% were seen once. Sequencing was done on a sample of blood. All receptors derive from a man aged 45 to 65 with Graves' hyperthyroidism.

The rearrangement uses TRBV19 and TRBJ2-7; D is uncertain. V was clipped by 8 bases and J by 0 bases, with 11 bases between them. Germline CDR1 and CDR2: LNHDA and SQIVND (reference sequence). CDR3 length: 13 residues. The CDR3 DNA reads TGTGCCAGTGCCCCTGGGGTCTCCTACGAGCAGTACTTC. This sequence encodes CASAPGVSYEQYF.

As for this clonotype: This may come from a read error, since a much larger clone is one base off. The J gene is TRBJ2-2, the V gene TRBV20-1, with a possible D match to TRBD1 (6 bases). The germline V gene encodes CDR1 DFQATT and CDR2 SNEGSKA (reference sequence). This CDR3 comprises 17 residues. With 0 bases removed from V and 6 bases from J, the gap between germline ends came to 20 bases. The CDR3 sequence: CSARDFRQAINAGELFF. The DNA of the CDR3 is TGCAGTGCTAGAGATTTTCGACAGGCTATTAACGCCGGGGAGCTGTTTTTT.

This clonotype has only a few counts. The genes are TRBV28 and TRBJ1-2; 9 positions match TRBD1. This CDR3 comprises 16 residues. Germline lookup yields CDR1 MDHEN and CDR2 SYDVKM. Unmatched junction bases numbered 11, after V lost 5 bases and J lost 4 bases. CDR3 region: CASSPELQGAIYGYTF. CDR3 coding DNA: TGTGCCAGCAGTCCGGAACTACAGGGGGCGATCTATGGCTACACCTTC.

The V and J genes are TRBV20-1 and TRBJ2-2, with 8 positions matching TRBD1. V lost 3 bases and J lost 4; bases outside the gene matches: 1. The germline V gene has CDR1 DFQATT and CDR2 SNEGSKA (reference sequence). The CDR3 has 13 amino acids. This CDR3 is CSARGQVTGELFF. The CDR3 DNA sequence: TGCAGTGCTAGGGGACAGGTCACCGGGGAGCTGTTTTTT.

This clonotype was picked up one time. It may be a read error: a sequence one base away is much more abundant. The chain employs TRBV18 and TRBJ1-4, with D possibly TRBD1 on 6 matching bases. CDR3 length: 16 residues. Germline assignment: CDR1 KGHSH and CDR2 LQKENI. CDR3 in amino acids: CASSTPSSRGNEKLFF. The CDR3, as DNA: TGTGCCAGCTCAACACCTTCGTCCAGGGGCAATGAAAAACTGTTTTTT.

This clonotype was picked up many times. The chain joins TRBV28 to TRBJ2-1; perhaps D is TRBD1 or TRBD2 (5 bases each). Germline-derived CDR1 and CDR2 are MDHEN and SYDVKM. V lost 6 bases, J lost 1 base, and 16 bases lay in between. The CDR3 has 16 residues. CDR3 sequence: CASRPRWGGSYNEQFF. The DNA of the CDR3 is TGTGCCAGCAGACCCAGATGGGGCGGGTCCTACAATGAGCAGTTCTTC.

J is TRBJ2-2 and V is TRBV7-3, with D hard to call. The CDR3 is made up of 12 amino acids. Trimming removed 7 bases at V and 8 bases at J, with 11 bases between. Germline values: CDR1 SGHTA, CDR2 FQGTGA. The CDR3 region has the DNA TGTGCCAGCACCCGACCGGGTGGGGAGCTGTTTTTT. Its protein product is CASTRPGGELFF.